This TCR beta chain was sequenced in a study of T cells after yellow fever vaccination. Study-wide points: Contaminating bulk clonotypes could be abundant in FACS-sorted repertoires. Just a small share of clonotypes turned up in the CD4 compartment as well as the CD8 compartment.

Germline CDR1 reads LGHNA; CDR2 reads YNFKEQ. Trimming took 0 bases from V and 2 from J, leaving 25 bases between them. This CDR3 is built from 21 residues. Each CDR3 protein is one row after TCRdb ran MiXCR on the 5' RACE reads. There are roughly 350,000 distinct CDR3 sequences in the sample; about 4% occur only once, and about 26% lies in the top ten. This clonotype was seen at least ten times. Its antigen is as yet unknown. This chain links TRBV4-2 with TRBJ1-4; possibly TRBD1 for D (5 bases). The sequence was collected from a man between 18 and 35 years old who received the YFV17D yellow fever vaccine. The source was PBMCs, collected 5 days after the yellow fever booster vaccination. The CDR3 DNA sequence: TGTGCCAGCAGCCAAGAGACGGGACGGGGGTTTTTGGGAACTACTAATGAAAAACTGTTTTTT. Protein product: CASSQETGRGFLGTTNEKLFF.